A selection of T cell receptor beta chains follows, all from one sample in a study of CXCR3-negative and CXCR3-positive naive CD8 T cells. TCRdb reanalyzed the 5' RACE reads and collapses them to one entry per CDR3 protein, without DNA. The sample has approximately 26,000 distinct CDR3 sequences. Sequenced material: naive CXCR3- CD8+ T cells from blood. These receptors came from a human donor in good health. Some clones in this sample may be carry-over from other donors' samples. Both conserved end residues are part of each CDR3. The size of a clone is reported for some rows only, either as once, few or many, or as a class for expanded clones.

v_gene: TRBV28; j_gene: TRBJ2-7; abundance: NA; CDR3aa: CASSSPAGYEQYF
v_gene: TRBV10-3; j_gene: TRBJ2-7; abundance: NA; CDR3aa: CAISGGQFSYEQYF
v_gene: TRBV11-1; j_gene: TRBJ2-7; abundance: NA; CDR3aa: CASSFPGGGVYEQYF
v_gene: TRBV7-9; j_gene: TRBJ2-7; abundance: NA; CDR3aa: CASSTSGGDHEQYF
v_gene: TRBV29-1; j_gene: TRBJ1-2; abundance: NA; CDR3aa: CSVVFGDYGYTF
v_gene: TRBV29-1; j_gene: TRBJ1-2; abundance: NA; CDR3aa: CSVPGQAGGYTF
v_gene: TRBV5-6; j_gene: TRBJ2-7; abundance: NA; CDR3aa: CASSFGTGLDEQYF
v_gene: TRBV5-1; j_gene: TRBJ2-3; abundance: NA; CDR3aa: CASSLTGVPLEVYTDTQYF
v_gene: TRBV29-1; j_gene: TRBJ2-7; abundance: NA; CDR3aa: CSVEAGGSYEQYF
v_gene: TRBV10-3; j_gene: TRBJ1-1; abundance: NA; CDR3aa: CAIRETGLGNTEAFF
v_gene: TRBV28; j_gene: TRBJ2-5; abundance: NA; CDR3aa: CASSYPRGGETQYF
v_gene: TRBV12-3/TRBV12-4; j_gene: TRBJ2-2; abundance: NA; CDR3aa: CASKPDAPPNTGELFF
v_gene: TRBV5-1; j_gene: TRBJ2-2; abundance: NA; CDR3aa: CASSLGLAGAATGELFF
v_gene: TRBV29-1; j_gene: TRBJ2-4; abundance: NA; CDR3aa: CSVLRENIQYF
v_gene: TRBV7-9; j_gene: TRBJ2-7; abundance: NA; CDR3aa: CASSLNPGGTYEQYF
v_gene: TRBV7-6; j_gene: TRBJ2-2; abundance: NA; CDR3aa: CASSGNTGELFF
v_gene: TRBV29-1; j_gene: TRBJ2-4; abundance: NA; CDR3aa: CSGRRQNIQYF
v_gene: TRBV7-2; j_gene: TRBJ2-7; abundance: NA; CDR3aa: CASSPVAASYEQYF
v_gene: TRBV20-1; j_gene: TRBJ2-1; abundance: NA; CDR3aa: CSARRYAGGPYEEQFF
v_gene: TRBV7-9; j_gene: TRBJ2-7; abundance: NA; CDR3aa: CASSAPPREDEQYF
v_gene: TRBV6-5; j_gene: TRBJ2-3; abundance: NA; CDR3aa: CASSYSLSGTDTQYF
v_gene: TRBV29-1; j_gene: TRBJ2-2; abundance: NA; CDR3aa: CRVETGPTGELFF
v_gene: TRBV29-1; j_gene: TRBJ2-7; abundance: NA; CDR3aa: CSVQTGLSYEQYF
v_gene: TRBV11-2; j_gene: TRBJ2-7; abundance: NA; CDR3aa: CASTSSYEQYF
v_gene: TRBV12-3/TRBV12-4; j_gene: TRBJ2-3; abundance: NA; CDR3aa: CASRPRASGGVTTDTQYF
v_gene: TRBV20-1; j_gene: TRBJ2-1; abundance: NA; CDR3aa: CSARDFRGGLNEQFF
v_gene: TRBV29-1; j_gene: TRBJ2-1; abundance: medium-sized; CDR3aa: CSVDGLANEQFF
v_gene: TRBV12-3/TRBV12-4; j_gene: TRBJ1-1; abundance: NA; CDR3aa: CASSVSVGAFF
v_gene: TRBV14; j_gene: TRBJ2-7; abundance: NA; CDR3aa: CASSPLAAGSYEQYF
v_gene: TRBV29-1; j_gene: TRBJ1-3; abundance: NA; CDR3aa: CSALAGLGNTIYF
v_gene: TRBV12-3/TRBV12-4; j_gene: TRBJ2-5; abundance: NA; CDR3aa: CASSLQLGRLQETQYF
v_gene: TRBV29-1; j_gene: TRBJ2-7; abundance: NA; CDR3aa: CSVERDGGGHEQYF
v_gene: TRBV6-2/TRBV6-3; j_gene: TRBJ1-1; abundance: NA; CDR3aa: CASSDLTGHTEAFF
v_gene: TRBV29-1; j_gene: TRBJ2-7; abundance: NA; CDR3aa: CSVLDGQSYEQYF
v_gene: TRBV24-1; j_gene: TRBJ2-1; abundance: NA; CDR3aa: CATSGEGYEQFF
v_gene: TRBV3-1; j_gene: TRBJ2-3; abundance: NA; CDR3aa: CASSQFRQSTDTQYF
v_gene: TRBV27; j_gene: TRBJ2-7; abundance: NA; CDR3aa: CASSFETGGYEQYF
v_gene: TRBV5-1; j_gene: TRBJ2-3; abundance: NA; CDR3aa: CASSLGLAGVSDTQYF
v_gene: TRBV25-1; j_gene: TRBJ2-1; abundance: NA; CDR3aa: CASSESSRTYNEQFF
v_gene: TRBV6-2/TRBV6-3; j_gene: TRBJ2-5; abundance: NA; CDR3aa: CASSRRDNQETQYF
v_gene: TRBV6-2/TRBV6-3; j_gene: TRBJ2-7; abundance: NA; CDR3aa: CASSYERLDRESF
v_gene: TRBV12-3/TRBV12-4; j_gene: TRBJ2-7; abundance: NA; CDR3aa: CASMGGSYEQYF
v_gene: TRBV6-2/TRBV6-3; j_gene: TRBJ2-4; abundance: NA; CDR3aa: CASSYSTGSRGNIQYF
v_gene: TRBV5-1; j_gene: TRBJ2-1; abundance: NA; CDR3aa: CASSLSGISEQFF
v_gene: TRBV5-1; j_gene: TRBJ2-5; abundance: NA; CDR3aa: CASSSSGGGGLQETQYF
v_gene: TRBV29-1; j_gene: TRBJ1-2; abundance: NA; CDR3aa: CSVGTGTYYGYTF
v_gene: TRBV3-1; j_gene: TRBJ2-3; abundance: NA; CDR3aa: CASSQSRPPWDTQYF
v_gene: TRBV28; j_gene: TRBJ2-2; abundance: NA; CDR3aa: CASSLGYTQGGELFF
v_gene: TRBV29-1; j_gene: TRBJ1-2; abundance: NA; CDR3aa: CSVNRGYGYTF
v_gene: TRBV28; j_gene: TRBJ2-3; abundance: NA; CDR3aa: CASRLGSDTQYF
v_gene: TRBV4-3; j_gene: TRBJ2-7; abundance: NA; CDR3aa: CASSQTVSYEQYF
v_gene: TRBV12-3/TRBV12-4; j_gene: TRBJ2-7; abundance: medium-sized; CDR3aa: CASSLDPGSYEQYF
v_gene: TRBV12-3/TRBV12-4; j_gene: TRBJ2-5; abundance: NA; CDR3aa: CASTLGLGLETQYF
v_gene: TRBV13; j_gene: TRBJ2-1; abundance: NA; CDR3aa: CASSLAGLADSSSQFF
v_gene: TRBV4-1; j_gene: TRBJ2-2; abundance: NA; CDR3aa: CASSETLLGELFF
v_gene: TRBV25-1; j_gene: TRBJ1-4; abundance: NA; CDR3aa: CASSERPIATNEKLFF
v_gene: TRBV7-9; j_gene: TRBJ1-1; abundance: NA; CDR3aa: CASSLPQGVNTEAFF
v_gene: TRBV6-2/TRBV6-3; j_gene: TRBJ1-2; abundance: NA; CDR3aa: CASLGEDTLYGYTF
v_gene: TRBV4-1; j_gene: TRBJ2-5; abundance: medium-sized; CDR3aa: CASSQRQVPQETQYF
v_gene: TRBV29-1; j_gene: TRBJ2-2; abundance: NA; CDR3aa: CSVGPYSGSDTGELFF